The clone carrying this TCR beta chain was counted a few times. CDR1 is SGDLS, CDR2 YYNGEE, per germline. The CDR3 runs 15 residues. V shed 4 bases, J shed 7 bases, and the junction held 11 bases outside the gene matches. The data derive from a study of patients and donors after allogeneic stem cell transplantation. TCRdb passed the RT-PCR reads through MiXCR, listing each CDR3 protein once. The sample contains about 76,000 distinct CDR3 sequences, 26% of which appear only once. This clonotype was obtained from a human donor who was either an allogeneic HSCT recipient or a stem cell or donor lymphocyte infusion donor (not recorded which). It is not recorded whose cells these are; they may come from a transplant donor. Sequencing was carried out using blood, either unsorted or a sorted T cell fraction (not recorded which). The rearrangement joins TRBV9 to TRBJ1-2, with TRBD1 matching over 9 bases. CDR3: CASSYRTGVIPGYTF. The CDR3 bases are TGTGCCAGCAGCTACAGGACAGGGGTAATCCCTGGCTACACCTTC.